One sample yielded the 32 T cell receptor beta chains listed below, sequenced in a study of early T cells in non-severe SARS-CoV-2 infection. One entry per CDR3 protein results from TCRdb running MiXCR on the 5' RACE reads. The sample contains tens of thousands of distinct CDR3 sequences, approximately 10% of which appear only once. Sequencing was performed on whole blood. The receptors come from an adult who was a healthcare worker with PCR-confirmed SARS-CoV-2 infection or an uninfected control (not recorded which).

V gene TRBV7-3 combines with J gene TRBJ1-1; D remains ambiguous. V was cut by 1 base and J by 1 base, with 4 bases left in between. This CDR3 contains 13 residues. In germline, CDR1 is SGHTA, CDR2 FQGTGA. The CDR3: CASSLKTNTEAFF. The DNA for the CDR3 is TGTGCCAGCAGCTTAAAGACGAACACTGAAGCTTTCTTT.

This clonotype was seen only a few times. The rearrangement joins TRBV5-1 to TRBJ1-6; D not resolved. The germline V gene has CDR1 SGHRS and CDR2 YFSETQ. The V gene lost 4 bases and the J gene lost 7 bases, with 12 bases spanning the gap. The CDR3 spans 14 residues. The CDR3 spells CASSLEGGNSPLHF. The CDR3 DNA sequence: TGCGCCAGCAGCCTGGAGGGAGGGAATTCACCCCTCCACTTT.

This clonotype has at least ten counts. The chain links TRBV7-2 to TRBJ2-5; unclear D gene. The CDR3 covers 13 residues. V was pared by 7 bases and J by 2 bases, with 11 bases between. Per germline, CDR1 SGHTA and CDR2 FQGNSA. CDR3 bases: TGTGCCAGCACCTTGGGCCATCAAGAGACCCAGTACTTC. This sequence encodes CASTLGHQETQYF.

The chain combines TRBV2 with TRBJ1-5, with D unresolved. Germline V gives CDR1 SNHLY, CDR2 FYNNEI. Trimming stripped 3 bases from V and 2 bases from J, with 11 bases between. CDR3 size: 15 residues. Here the CDR3 reads CASSEASGGNQPQHF. The CDR3 DNA reads as TGTGCCAGCAGTGAGGCCAGCGGGGGCAATCAGCCCCAGCATTTT.

This clonotype was picked up many times. The chain has TRBV20-1 and TRBJ2-1, with no clear D. The germline gives CDR1 DFQATT, CDR2 SNEGSKA (reference sequence). The CDR3 runs 13 residues. The ends were cut back, 0 bases at V and 3 bases at J, with 6 bases in the middle. CDR3 nucleotide sequence: TGCAGTGCTAGAGAGGCGATCTACAATGAGCAGTTCTTC. Encoded protein: CSAREAIYNEQFF.

There are a few counts of this clonotype. This chain uses TRBV12-3 or TRBV12-4 with TRBJ1-2, with D unresolved. Between the trimmed V and J ends, which lost 3 bases and 0 bases, there was a span of 5 bases. The CDR3 sequence is 13 residues long. In nucleotides, the CDR3 is TGTGCCAGCAGTTTGGACCCTAACTATGGCTACACCTTC. The encoded protein is CASSLDPNYGYTF.

Ten or more counts support this clonotype. The chain has TRBV7-2 and TRBJ2-3, with D unresolved. The ends were cut back, 3 bases at V and 5 bases at J, with 12 bases in the middle. Per the germline V gene, CDR1 is SGHTA and CDR2 is FQGNSA. This CDR3 spans 14 amino acids. The chain's CDR3 is CASSFGAGQDTQYF. CDR3 sequence (DNA): TGTGCCAGCAGCTTTGGAGCTGGGCAAGATACGCAGTATTTT.

This clonotype came up a few times. J is TRBJ2-6 and V is TRBV4-3; D not resolved. Germline CDR1 and CDR2: LGHNA and YSLEER. Trimming removed 0 bases from V and 1 base from J, with 7 bases in between. The CDR3 length is 16 residues. The CDR3 DNA follows: TGCGCCAGCAGCCAAGAGGATGGGTCTGGGGCCAACGTCCTGACTTTC. Its protein is CASSQEDGSGANVLTF.

This clonotype occurred a few times. The chain is built from TRBV10-1 and TRBJ2-1, with D tentatively TRBD1 or TRBD2 (5 bases each). The CDR3 is made up of 16 amino acids. Trimming took 4 bases from V and 7 from J, leaving 20 bases between them. Germline loops: CDR1 WNHNN, CDR2 SYGVQD (reference sequence). The CDR3 coding sequence is TGCGCCAGCAGTGGACTTATCGGGACCCCTTGGAATGAGCAGTTCTTC. It specifies CASSGLIGTPWNEQFF.

The chain joins TRBV19 to TRBJ2-3; 10 nucleotides match TRBD1. Germline-derived CDR1 and CDR2 are LNHDA and SQIVND (reference sequence). CDR3 size: 15 residues. V gave up 4 bases and J gave up 1 base; unmatched junction bases: 2. CDR3: CASSSGQGGTDTQYF. CDR3 DNA: TGTGCCAGTAGTAGCGGACAGGGGGGCACAGATACGCAGTATTTT. Supplemented by reference TRBV19 and TRBJ2-3, the full variable domain reads DGGITQSPKYLFRKEGQNVTLSCEQNLNHDAMYWYRQDPGQGLRLIYYSQIVNDFQKGDIAEGYSVSREKKESFPLTVTSAQKNPTAFYLCASSSGQGGTDTQYFGPGTRLTVL.

The chain recombines TRBV5-1 with TRBJ2-7; 9 bases fit TRBD1. Germline assignment: CDR1 SGHRS and CDR2 YFSETQ. With V trimmed by 4 bases and J by 2 bases, 7 bases remained unmatched. The length of the CDR3 is 15 residues. CDR3: CASSPDRGGTYEQYF. DNA of the CDR3: TGCGCCAGCAGCCCGGACAGGGGCGGAACCTACGAGCAGTACTTC.

For this clonotype: A much larger clonotype is one base distant, so this may be a read error. The V and J genes are TRBV7-9 and TRBJ2-3; 8 bases align to TRBD2. This CDR3 region has 14 residues. CDR1 SEHNR and CDR2 FQNEAQ come from the germline V gene (reference sequence). The CDR3 DNA sequence: TGTGCCAGCAGCCCGGGACTAGACACAGATACGCTGTATTTT. This encodes CASSPGLDTDTLYF.

This clonotype was seen ten or more times. The CDR3 loop is CAISEGQGGGTQYF. The DNA for the CDR3 is TGTGCCATCAGTGAAGGACAGGGCGGCGGGACCCAGTACTTC. V is TRBV10-3 and J is TRBJ2-5; 8 bases are a match to TRBD1. The length of the CDR3 is 14 residues. The ends lost 3 bases at V and 7 bases at J; junction bases unmatched: 7. Per the germline V gene, CDR1 is ENHRY and CDR2 is SYGVKD.

In this sample, this clonotype turned up many times. CDR3 loop: CASRQGGDYGYTF. The CDR3 bases are TGTGCCAGCAGACAGGGGGGCGACTATGGCTACACCTTC. The V gene is TRBV10-3, the J gene TRBJ1-2; 9 bases align to TRBD1. Germline CDR1 ENHRY, CDR2 SYGVKD. This CDR3 is 13 amino acids long. The junction had 6 bases not matched to a gene; V was cut back by 10 bases and J by 3 bases.

V and J are TRBV19 and TRBJ1-1, with TRBD1 matching 8 bases. The J segment lost 5 bases and the V segment lost 5 bases, leaving 10 bases of the junction unmatched. The germline CDR1 and CDR2 sequences are LNHDA and SQIVND (reference sequence). The CDR3 contains 15 residues. The CDR3 region is CASSVTSGGRTEAFF. CDR3 DNA sequence: TGTGCCAGTAGTGTTACTTCAGGGGGCCGTACTGAAGCTTTCTTT.

The rearrangement links TRBV29-1 to TRBJ2-5; no clear D gene. CDR3 length equals 14 residues. Germline V gene data show CDR1 as SQVTM and CDR2 as ANQGSEA. V was clipped by 4 bases and J by 6 bases, with 18 bases between them. CDR3 sequence (DNA): TGCAGCGTTGGGTTGCTGGGAATTGGACAGACCCAGTACTTC. Protein: CSVGLLGIGQTQYF.

This clonotype was counted ten times or more. J is TRBJ2-3 and V is TRBV7-7; a possible D gene is TRBD1 (5 bases). Germline-derived CDR1 and CDR2 are SSHAT and FNYEAQ (reference sequence). V lost 6 bases and J 2 bases, leaving 15 bases between the germline ends. The CDR3 loop spans 15 amino acids. The CDR3 bases are TGTGCCAGCAGTCAAAACAGGCTCTCCACAGATACGCAGTATTTT. This sequence encodes CASSQNRLSTDTQYF.

This clonotype was seen many times. The chain links TRBV7-2 to TRBJ2-7; 11 bases are shared with TRBD1. Looked up from germline, CDR1 is SGHTA and CDR2 is FQGNSA. The CDR3 is 16 amino acids. Unmatched junction bases numbered 8, after V lost 4 bases and J lost 3 bases. The CDR3 region is CASSYDTGTGGYEQYF. DNA of the CDR3: TGTGCCAGCAGCTACGACACCGGGACAGGGGGCTACGAGCAGTACTTC.

The chain couples TRBV10-3 to TRBJ2-2; TRBD2 matches at 7 bases. V dropped 2 bases and J dropped 6; count of bases not matched to a gene: 3. This CDR3 region has 14 residues. The V gene's germline CDR1 is ENHRY and CDR2 SYGVKD. The CDR3 nucleotides read TGTGCCATCAGTGAGCTGAGCGGGGCCGGGGAGCTGTTTTTT. Protein sequence: CAISELSGAGELFF.

This clonotype was counted ten times or more. The genes are TRBV15 and TRBJ2-5; the match to TRBD2 covers 8 bases. The CDR3 consists of 16 residues. Losses at the gene ends were 1 base for V and 7 bases for J; bases not matched to a gene: 11. Per the germline V gene, CDR1 is LNHNV and CDR2 is YYDKDF (reference sequence). The CDR3 DNA reads as TGTGCCACCAGCAGAGGTGGTGTAGCGGGGTTGGTGACCCAGTACTTC. Its translation is CATSRGGVAGLVTQYF.

This clonotype has a handful of counts. The genes are TRBV7-9 and TRBJ2-1; tentative D call: TRBD1 (5 bases). The CDR3 runs to 16 residues. Trimming stripped 2 bases from V and 0 bases from J, with 11 bases between. Germline loops: CDR1 SEHNR, CDR2 FQNEAQ (reference sequence). CDR3 in DNA: TGTGCCAGCAGCTTATCTAGGGGTAGCTCCTACAATGAGCAGTTCTTC. This encodes CASSLSRGSSYNEQFF.

This clonotype showed up many times. V usage is TRBV5-5 and J usage is TRBJ2-7, with 8 bases lining up with TRBD1. The germline gives CDR1 SGHKS, CDR2 YYEKEE (reference sequence). Trimming at V came to 0 bases and at J to 7 bases, leaving 9 bases not matched to a gene. This CDR3 is 15 amino acids long. CDR3 sequence: CASSLVPGGNSEQYF. CDR3 coding DNA: TGTGCCAGCAGCTTGGTGCCAGGGGGCAACTCGGAGCAGTACTTC. The full variable domain, rest sourced from reference TRBV5-5 and TRBJ2-7, is DAGVTQSPTHLIKTRGQQVTLRCSPISGHKSVSWYQQVLGQGPQFIFQYYEKEERGRGNFPDRFSARQFPNYSSELNVNALLLGDSALYLCASSLVPGGNSEQYFGPGTRLTVT.

This clonotype has just a few counts. This chain uses TRBV11-2 with TRBJ2-3; 12 bases are shared with TRBD2. The V gene end was trimmed by 3 bases and the J gene end by 10 bases; junction bases not matched to a gene: 11. Germline V gene data show CDR1 as SGHAT and CDR2 as FQNNGV. The CDR3 contains 16 residues. The DNA for the CDR3 is TGTGCCAGCAGCTTCGTGAGACTAGCGGGGGAAAGGGCGCAGTATTTT. Its protein product is CASSFVRLAGERAQYF. The complete variable domain, with remaining parts taken from reference TRBV11-2 and TRBJ2-3, reads EAGVAQSPRYKIIEKRQSVAFWCNPISGHATLYWYQQILGQGPKLLIQFQNNGVVDDSQLPKDRFSAERLKGVDSTLKIQPAKLEDSAVYLCASSFVRLAGERAQYFGPGTRLTVL.

The sample holds a few counts of this clonotype. This chain connects TRBV19 to TRBJ2-2; D is ambiguous. The V end was cut by 6 bases, the J end by 4 bases, with 15 bases between. CDR1 is LNHDA and CDR2 is SQIVND in the germline V gene (reference sequence). This CDR3 has 15 residues. The CDR3 region has the DNA TGTGCCAGTAGCCCCCCGACCGTGAGCACCGGGGAGCTGTTTTTT. Translating it yields CASSPPTVSTGELFF.

This chain joins TRBV18 and TRBJ2-3; 8 nucleotides line up with TRBD1. The CDR3 extends over 16 amino acids. Germline CDR1 is KGHSH and CDR2 is LQKENI. V lost 3 bases, J lost 6 bases, and 11 bases stayed unmatched. The CDR3 DNA reads as TGTGCCAGCTCACCGCCGACAGGGGCGGGCGGCGATACGCAGTATTTT. Its translation: CASSPPTGAGGDTQYF.

This clonotype came up many times. This chain links TRBV3-1 with TRBJ2-3; TRBD1 agrees at 10 bases. The CDR3 totals 15 residues. Germline-derived CDR1 and CDR2 are LGHDT and YNNKEL (reference sequence). V trimming: 4 bases; J trimming: 4 bases; junction bases outside the gene matches: 5. DNA for the CDR3: TGTGCCAGCAGCCTCCGACAGGGGGCATCAGATACGCAGTATTTT. Translated: CASSLRQGASDTQYF.

This clonotype was seen ten or more times. The J gene is TRBJ2-2, the V gene TRBV18; unclear D gene. The CDR3 covers 17 residues. V dropped 0 bases and J dropped 4 bases, with 15 bases sitting between them. Germline CDR1 and CDR2: KGHSH and LQKENI. The CDR3 loop reads CASSPPRMRTSTGELFF. In nucleotides, the CDR3 is TGTGCCAGCTCACCACCGAGGATGAGGACGAGCACCGGGGAGCTGTTTTTT.

This clonotype was observed a single time. Being one base from a much bigger clone, this may be a read error. The chain employs TRBV14 and TRBJ1-6; no reliable D call. The CDR3 consists of 15 residues. The V gene's germline CDR1 is SGHDN and CDR2 FVKESK. This CDR3 reads CASSQGAGVNSPPHF. For the CDR3, the DNA is TGTGCCAGCAGCCAAGGGGCAGGAGTTAATTCACCCCCCCACTTT.

This clonotype was found many times. The chain has TRBV6-2 or TRBV6-3 and TRBJ1-4, with 8 bases lining up with TRBD1. The CDR3 is 12 amino acids. CDR1 is MNHEY, CDR2 SVGEGT, per germline. V shed 4 bases, J shed 13 bases, and the junction held 5 bases outside the gene matches. CDR3 loop: CASSSNRGRLFF. For the CDR3, the DNA is TGTGCCAGCAGTTCAAACAGGGGGAGACTGTTTTTT.

This clonotype was found many times. J is TRBJ2-1 and V is TRBV24-1; 7 bases agree with TRBD2. There are 15 residues in the CDR3. CDR1 is KGHDR, CDR2 SFDVKD, per germline. The junction had 2 bases not matched to a gene; V was cut back by 4 bases and J by 0 bases. This CDR3 is CATSDRDYSYNEQFF. CDR3 nucleotide sequence: TGTGCCACCAGTGACCGGGACTACTCCTACAATGAGCAGTTCTTC.

Points on this clonotype: A much more abundant neighbour one base away suggests this may be a read error. Lacking the conserved final phenylalanine or tryptophan, this CDR3 likely reflects a read error. The rearrangement joins TRBV7-9 to TRBJ1-1, with D hard to call. Germline CDR1 and CDR2: SEHNR and FQNEAQ (reference sequence). CDR3 length: 14 residues. Trimming stripped 1 base from V and 6 bases from J, with 12 bases between. The CDR3 is CASSLDSGLAEAFY. The CDR3 DNA reads as TGTGCCAGCAGCTTAGATTCGGGCCTCGCTGAAGCTTTCTAT.

This clonotype was seen ten or more times. The chain links TRBV7-2 to TRBJ1-6; 7 bases fit TRBD1. Germline V gene lookup returns CDR1 SGHTA and CDR2 FQGNSA. The trim removed 4 bases at V and 0 bases at J, leaving 6 bases unmatched. This CDR3 has 17 residues. CDR3 loop: CASSWTGQSSYNSPLHF. The CDR3 DNA reads as TGTGCCAGCAGCTGGACAGGACAAAGCTCCTATAATTCACCCCTCCACTTT.